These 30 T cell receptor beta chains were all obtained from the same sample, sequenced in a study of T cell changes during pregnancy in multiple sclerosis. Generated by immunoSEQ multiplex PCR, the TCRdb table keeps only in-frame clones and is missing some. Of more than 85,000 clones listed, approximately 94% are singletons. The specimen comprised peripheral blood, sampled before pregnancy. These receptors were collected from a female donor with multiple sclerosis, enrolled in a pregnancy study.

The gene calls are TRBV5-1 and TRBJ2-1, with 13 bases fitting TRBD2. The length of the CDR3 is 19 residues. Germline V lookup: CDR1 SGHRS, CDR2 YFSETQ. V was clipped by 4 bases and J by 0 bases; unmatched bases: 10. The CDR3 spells CASSLGLAGLRSSYNEQFF. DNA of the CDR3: TGCGCCAGCAGCCTGGGACTAGCGGGACTTCGAAGCTCCTACAATGAGCAGTTCTTC.

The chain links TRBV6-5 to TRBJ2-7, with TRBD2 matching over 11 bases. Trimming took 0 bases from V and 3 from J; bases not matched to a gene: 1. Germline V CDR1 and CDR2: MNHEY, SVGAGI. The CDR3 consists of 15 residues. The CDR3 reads CASSYSSGGVYEQYF. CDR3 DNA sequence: TGTGCCAGCAGTTACTCTAGCGGGGGGGTCTACGAGCAGTACTTC.

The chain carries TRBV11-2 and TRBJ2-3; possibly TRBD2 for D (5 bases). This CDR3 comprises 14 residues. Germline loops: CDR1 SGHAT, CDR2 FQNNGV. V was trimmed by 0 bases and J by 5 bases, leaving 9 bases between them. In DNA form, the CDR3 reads TGTGCCAGCAGCTTAGATCGGGGTAGAGATACGCAGTATTTT. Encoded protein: CASSLDRGRDTQYF.

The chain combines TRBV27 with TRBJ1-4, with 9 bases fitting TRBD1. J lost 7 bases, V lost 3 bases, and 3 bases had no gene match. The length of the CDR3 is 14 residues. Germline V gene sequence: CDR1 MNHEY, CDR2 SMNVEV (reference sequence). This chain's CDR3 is CASSFTGGGEKLFF. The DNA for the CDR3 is TGTGCCAGCAGTTTTACAGGGGGCGGTGAAAAACTGTTTTTT.

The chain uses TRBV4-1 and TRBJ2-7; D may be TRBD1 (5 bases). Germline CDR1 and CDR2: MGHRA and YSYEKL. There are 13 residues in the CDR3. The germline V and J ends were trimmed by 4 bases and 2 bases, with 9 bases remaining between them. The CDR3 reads CASSRGQTYEQYF. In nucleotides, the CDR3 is TGCGCCAGCAGCCGAGGACAAACCTACGAGCAGTACTTC.

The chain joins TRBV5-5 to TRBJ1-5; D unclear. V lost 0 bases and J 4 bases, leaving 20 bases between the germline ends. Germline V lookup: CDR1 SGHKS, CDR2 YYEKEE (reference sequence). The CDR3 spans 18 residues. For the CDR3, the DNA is TGTGCCAGCAGCTTGGGGATTGCGGAAAGAGTTATTAATCAGCCCCAGCATTTT. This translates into CASSLGIAERVINQPQHF.

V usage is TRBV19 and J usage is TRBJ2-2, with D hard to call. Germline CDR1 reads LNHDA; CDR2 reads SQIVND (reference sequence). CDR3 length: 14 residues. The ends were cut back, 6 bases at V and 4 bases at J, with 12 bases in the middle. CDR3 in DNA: TGTGCCAGTAGCCCTGGTGTCGGCACCGGGGAGCTGTTTTTT. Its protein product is CASSPGVGTGELFF.

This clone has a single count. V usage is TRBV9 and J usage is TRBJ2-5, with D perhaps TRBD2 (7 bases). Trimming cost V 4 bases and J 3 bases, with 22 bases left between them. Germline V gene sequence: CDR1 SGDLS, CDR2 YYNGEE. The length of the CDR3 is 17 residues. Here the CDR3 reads CASSPQKFGGRKETQYF. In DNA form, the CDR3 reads TGTGCCAGCAGCCCACAGAAGTTCGGGGGGCGGAAAGAGACCCAGTACTTC.

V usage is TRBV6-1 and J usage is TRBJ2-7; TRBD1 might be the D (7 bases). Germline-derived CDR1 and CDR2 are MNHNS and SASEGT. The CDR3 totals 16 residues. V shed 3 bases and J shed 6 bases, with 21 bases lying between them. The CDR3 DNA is TGTGCCAGCAGTGACCTGACAGGGAGGTTCCCCGGCGAGCAGTACTTC. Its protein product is CASSDLTGRFPGEQYF.

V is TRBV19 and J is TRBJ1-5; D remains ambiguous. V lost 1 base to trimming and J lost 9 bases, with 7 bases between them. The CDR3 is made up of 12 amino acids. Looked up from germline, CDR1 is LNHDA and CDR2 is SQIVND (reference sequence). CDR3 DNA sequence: TGTGCCAGTAGTATAGGCCTTAGGCCCCAGCATTTT. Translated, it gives CASSIGLRPQHF.

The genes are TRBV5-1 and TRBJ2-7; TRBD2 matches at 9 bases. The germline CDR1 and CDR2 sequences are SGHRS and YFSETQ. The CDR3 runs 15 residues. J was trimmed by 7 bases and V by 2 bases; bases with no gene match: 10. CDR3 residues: CASSLRASGIREQYF. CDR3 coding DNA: TGCGCCAGCAGCTTAAGGGCTAGCGGGATTCGGGAGCAGTACTTC.

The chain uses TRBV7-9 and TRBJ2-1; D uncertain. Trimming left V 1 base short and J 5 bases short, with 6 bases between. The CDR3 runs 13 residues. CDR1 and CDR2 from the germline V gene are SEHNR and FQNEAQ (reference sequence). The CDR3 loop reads CASSLGNNNEQFF. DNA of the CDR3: TGTGCCAGCAGCTTAGGAAACAACAATGAGCAGTTCTTC.

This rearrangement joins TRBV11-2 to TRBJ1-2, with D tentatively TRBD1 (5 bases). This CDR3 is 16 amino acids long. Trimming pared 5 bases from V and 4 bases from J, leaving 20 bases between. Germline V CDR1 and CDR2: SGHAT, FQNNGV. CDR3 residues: CASSQRPTETSYGYTF. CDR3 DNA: TGTGCCAGCAGCCAACGTCCGACAGAGACTTCCTATGGCTACACCTTC.

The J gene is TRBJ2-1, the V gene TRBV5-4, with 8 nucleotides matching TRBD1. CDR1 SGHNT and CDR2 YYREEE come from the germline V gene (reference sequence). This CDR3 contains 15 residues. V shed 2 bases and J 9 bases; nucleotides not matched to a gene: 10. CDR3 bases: TGTGCCAGCAGCTTTGGACAGGGTATTGCGACTGAGCAGTTCTTC. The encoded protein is CASSFGQGIATEQFF. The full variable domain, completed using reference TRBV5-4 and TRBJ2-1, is ETGVTQSPTHLIKTRGQQVTLRCSSQSGHNTVSWYQQALGQGPQFIFQYYREEENGRGNFPPRFSGLQFPNYSSELNVNALELDDSALYLCASSFGQGIATEQFFGPGTRLTVL.

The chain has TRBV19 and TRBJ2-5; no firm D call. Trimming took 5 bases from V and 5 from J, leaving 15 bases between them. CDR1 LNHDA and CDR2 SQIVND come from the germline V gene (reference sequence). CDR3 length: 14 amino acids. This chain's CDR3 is CASSPRLGWETQYF. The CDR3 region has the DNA TGTGCCAGTAGTCCCCGACTGGGTTGGGAGACCCAGTACTTC.

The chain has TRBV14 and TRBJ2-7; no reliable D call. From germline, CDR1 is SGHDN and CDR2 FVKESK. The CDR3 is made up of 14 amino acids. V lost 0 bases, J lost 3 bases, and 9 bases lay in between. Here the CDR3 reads CASSQDIQYYEQYF. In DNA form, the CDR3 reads TGTGCCAGCAGCCAAGATATACAGTACTACGAGCAGTACTTC.

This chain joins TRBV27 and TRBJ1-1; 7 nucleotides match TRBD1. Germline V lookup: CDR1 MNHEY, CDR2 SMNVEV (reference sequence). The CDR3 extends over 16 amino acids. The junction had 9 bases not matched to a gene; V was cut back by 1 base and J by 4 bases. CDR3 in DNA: TGTGCCAGCAGTTTATTAACGAGTTCAGGGGGCACTGAAGCTTTCTTT. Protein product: CASSLLTSSGGTEAFF.

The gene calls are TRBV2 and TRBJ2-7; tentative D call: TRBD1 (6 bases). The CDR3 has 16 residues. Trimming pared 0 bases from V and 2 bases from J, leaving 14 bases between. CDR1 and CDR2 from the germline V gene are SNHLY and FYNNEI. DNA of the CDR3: TGTGCCAGCAGTGAAGCGCTTTCGACAGGTACCTACGAGCAGTACTTC. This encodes CASSEALSTGTYEQYF.

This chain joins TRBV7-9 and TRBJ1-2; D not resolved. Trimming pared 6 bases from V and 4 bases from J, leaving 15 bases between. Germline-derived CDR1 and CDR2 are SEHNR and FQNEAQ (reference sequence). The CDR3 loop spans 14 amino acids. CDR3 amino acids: CASRGLTGIYGYTF. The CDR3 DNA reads TGTGCCAGCAGGGGATTGACCGGGATCTATGGCTACACCTTC.

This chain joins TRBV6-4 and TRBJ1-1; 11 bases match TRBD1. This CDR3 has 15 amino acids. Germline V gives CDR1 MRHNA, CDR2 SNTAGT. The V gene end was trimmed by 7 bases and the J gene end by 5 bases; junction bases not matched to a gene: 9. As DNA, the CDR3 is TGTGCCAGCAAGATGGACAGGGGGCTCGGTACTGAAGCTTTCTTT. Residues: CASKMDRGLGTEAFF.

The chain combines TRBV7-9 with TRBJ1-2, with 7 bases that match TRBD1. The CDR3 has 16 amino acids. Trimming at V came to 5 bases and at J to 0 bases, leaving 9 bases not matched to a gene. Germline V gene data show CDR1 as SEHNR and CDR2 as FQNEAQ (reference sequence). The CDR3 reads CASSKGQLLANYGYTF. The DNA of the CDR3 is TGTGCCAGCAGCAAGGGACAGTTACTAGCTAACTATGGCTACACCTTC. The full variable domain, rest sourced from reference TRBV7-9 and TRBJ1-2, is DTGVSQNPRHKITKRGQNVTFRCDPISEHNRLYWYRQTLGQGPEFLTYFQNEAQLEKSRLLSDRFSAERPKGSFSTLEIQRTEQGDSAMYLCASSKGQLLANYGYTFGSGTRLTVV.

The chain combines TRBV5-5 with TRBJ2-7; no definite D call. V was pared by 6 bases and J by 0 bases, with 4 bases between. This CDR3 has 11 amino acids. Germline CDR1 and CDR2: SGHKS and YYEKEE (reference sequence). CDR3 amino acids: CASTNSYEQYF. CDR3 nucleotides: TGTGCCAGCACCAACTCCTACGAGCAGTACTTC. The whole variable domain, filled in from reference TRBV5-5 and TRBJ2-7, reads DAGVTQSPTHLIKTRGQQVTLRCSPISGHKSVSWYQQVLGQGPQFIFQYYEKEERGRGNFPDRFSARQFPNYSSELNVNALLLGDSALYLCASTNSYEQYFGPGTRLTVT.

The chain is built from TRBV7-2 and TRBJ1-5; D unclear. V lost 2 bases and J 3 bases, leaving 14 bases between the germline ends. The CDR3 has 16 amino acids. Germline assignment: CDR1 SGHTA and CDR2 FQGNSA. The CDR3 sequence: CASSLRPGVDNQPQHF. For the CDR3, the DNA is TGTGCCAGCAGCTTACGCCCGGGAGTCGACAATCAGCCCCAGCATTTT.

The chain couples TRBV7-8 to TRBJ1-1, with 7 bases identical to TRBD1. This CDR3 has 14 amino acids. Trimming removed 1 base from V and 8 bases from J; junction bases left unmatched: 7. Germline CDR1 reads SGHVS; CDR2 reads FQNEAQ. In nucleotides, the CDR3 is TGTGCCAGCAGCTTAGAAGGGGGCTTTGTGGAAGCTTTCTTT. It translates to CASSLEGGFVEAFF.

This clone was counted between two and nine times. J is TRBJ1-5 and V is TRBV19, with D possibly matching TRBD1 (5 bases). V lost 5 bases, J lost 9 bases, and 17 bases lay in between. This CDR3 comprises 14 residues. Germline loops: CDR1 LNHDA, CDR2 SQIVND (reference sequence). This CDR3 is CASSSDSPSRPQHF. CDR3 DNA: TGTGCCAGTAGTTCCGACAGTCCGAGTCGGCCCCAGCATTTT.

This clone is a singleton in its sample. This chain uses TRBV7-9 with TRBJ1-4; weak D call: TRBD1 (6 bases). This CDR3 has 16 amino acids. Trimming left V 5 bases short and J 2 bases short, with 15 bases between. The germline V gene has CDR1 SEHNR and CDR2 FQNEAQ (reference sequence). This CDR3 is CASSQVDSGTNEKLFF. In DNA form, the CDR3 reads TGTGCCAGCAGCCAGGTGGACAGTGGCACTAATGAAAAACTGTTTTTT.

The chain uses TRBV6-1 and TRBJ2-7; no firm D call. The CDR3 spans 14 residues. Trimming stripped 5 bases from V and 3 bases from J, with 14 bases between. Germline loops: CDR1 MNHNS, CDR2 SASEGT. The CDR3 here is CASSKTLDNYEQYF. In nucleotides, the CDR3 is TGTGCCAGCAGTAAAACTTTAGACAACTACGAGCAGTACTTC.

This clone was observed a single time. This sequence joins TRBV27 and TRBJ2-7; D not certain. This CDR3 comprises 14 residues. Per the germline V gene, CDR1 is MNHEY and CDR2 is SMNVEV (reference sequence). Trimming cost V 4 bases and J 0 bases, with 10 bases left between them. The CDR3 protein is CASSSSLLSYEQYF. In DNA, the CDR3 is TGTGCCAGCAGTTCCAGTCTTCTCTCCTACGAGCAGTACTTC.

CDR3 residues: CASSHPGDLTGELFF. CDR3 sequence (DNA): TGTGCCAGCAGCCACCCGGGGGACCTAACCGGGGAGCTGTTTTTT. This chain uses TRBV4-2 with TRBJ2-2, with D tentatively TRBD2 (6 bases). CDR1 is LGHNA, CDR2 YNFKEQ, per germline. V dropped 3 bases and J dropped 5 bases, with 13 bases sitting between them. CDR3 length equals 15 residues.

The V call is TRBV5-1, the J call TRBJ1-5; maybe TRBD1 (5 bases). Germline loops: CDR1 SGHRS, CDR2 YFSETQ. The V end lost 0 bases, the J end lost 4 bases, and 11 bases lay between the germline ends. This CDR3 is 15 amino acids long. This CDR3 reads CASSLDGGDNQPQHF. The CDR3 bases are TGCGCCAGCAGCTTGGACGGGGGTGATAATCAGCCCCAGCATTTT.